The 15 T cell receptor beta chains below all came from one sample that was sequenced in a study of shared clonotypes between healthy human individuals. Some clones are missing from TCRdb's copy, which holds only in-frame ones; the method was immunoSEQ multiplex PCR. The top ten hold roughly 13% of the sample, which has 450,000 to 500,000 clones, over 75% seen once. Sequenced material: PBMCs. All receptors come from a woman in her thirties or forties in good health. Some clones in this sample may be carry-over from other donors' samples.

The CDR3 spells CASSIEGGGTEAFF. In DNA, the CDR3 is TGTGCCAGTAGTATAGAGGGGGGAGGCACTGAAGCTTTCTTT. The chain uses TRBV19 and TRBJ1-1; maybe TRBD1 (5 bases). V lost 0 bases and J lost 4, with 9 bases in between. The CDR3 sequence is 14 residues long. Germline V gene lookup returns CDR1 LNHDA and CDR2 SQIVND (reference sequence).

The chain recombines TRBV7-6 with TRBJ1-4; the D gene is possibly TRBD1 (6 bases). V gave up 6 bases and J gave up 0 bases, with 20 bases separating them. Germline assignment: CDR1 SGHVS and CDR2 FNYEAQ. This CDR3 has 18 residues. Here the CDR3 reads CASSFPIRGPATNEKLFF. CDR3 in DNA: TGTGCCAGCAGTTTTCCCATCAGGGGACCTGCAACTAATGAAAAACTGTTTTTT.

The CDR3 region is CASSLRGGWGQTYEQYF. The CDR3 region has the DNA TGTGCCAGCAGCTTACGGGGCGGGTGGGGCCAAACCTACGAGCAGTACTTC. This rearrangement joins TRBV11-2 to TRBJ2-7; D possibly uses TRBD1 or TRBD2 (5 bases each). Germline loops: CDR1 SGHAT, CDR2 FQNNGV. This CDR3 contains 17 residues. Trimming took 2 bases from V and 2 from J, leaving 19 bases between them.

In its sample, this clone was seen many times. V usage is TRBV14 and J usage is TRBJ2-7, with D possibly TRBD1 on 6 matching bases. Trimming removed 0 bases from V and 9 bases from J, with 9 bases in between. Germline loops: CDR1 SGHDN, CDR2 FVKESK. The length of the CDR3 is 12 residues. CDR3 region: CASSQDVGAQYF. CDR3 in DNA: TGTGCCAGCAGCCAAGATGTGGGGGCGCAGTACTTC.

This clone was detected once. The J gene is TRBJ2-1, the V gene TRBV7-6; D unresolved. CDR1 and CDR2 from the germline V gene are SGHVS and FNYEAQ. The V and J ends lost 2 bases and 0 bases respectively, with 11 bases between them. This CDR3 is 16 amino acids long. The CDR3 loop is CASSLLSRNSYNEQFF. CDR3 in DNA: TGTGCCAGCAGCTTATTGAGTAGAAACTCCTACAATGAGCAGTTCTTC.

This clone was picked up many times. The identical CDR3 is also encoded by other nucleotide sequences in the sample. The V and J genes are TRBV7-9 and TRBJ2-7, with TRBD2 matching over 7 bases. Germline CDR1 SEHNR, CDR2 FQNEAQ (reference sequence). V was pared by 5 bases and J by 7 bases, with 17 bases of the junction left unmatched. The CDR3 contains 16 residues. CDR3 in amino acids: CASSPRGDPRPGEQYF. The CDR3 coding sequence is TGTGCCAGCAGCCCCCGGGGGGACCCCAGGCCGGGGGAGCAGTACTTC.

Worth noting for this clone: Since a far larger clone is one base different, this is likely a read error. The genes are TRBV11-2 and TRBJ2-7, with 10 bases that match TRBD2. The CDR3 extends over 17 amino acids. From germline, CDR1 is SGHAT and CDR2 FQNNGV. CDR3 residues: CASSIELAGSGRDEKYF. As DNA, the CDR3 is TGTGCCAGCAGCATAGAACTAGCGGGGAGTGGGAGGGACGAGAAGTACTTC.

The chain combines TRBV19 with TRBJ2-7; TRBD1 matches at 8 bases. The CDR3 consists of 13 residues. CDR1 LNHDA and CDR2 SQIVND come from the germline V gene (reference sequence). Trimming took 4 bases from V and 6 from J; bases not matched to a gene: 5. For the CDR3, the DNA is TGTGCCAGTAGTAGGACAGGGAGAGGCGAGCAGTACTTC. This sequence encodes CASSRTGRGEQYF.

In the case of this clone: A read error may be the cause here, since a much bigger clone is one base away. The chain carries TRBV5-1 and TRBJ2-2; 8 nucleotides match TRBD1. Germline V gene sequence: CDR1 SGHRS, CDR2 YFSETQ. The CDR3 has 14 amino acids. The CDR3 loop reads CASSLSGGPGEPFF. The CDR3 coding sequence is TGCGCCAGCAGCTTGTCAGGGGGCCCCGGGGAGCCGTTTTTT.

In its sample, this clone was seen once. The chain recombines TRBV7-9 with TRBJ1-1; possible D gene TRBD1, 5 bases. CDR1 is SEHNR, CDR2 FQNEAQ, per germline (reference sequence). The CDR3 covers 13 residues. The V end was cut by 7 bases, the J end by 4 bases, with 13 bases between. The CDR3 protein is CASKRTGATEAFF. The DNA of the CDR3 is TGTGCCAGCAAAAGAACAGGAGCCACTGAAGCTTTCTTT.

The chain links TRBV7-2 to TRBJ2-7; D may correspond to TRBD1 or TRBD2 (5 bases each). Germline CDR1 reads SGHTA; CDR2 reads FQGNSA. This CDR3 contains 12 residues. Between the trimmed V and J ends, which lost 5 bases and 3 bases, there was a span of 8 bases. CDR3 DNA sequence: TGTGCCAGCAGCCGGGACGGCTACGAGCAGTACTTC. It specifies CASSRDGYEQYF.

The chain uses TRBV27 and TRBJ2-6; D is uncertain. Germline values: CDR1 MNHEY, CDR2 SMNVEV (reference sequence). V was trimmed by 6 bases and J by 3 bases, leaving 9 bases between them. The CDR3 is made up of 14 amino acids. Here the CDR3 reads CASSQLGGANVLTF. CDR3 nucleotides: TGTGCCAGCAGCCAATTAGGTGGGGCCAACGTCCTGACTTTC.

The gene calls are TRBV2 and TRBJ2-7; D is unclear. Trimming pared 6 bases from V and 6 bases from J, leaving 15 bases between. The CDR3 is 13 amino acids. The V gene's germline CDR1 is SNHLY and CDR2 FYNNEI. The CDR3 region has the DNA TGTGCCAGCAGCGCGAGGAACTCCCTCGAGCAGTACTTC. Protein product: CASSARNSLEQYF.

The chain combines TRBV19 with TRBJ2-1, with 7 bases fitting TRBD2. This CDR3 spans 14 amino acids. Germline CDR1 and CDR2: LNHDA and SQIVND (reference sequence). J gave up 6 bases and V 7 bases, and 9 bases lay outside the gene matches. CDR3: CASTLVAGRNEQFF. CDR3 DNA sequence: TGTGCCAGTACCCTGGTAGCGGGTCGCAATGAGCAGTTCTTC.

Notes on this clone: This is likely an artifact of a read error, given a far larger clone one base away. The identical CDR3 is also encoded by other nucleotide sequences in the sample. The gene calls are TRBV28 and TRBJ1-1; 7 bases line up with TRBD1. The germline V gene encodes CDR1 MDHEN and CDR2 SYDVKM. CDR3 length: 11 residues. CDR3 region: CATRDSMWAFF. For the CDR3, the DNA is TGCGCCACCAGGGACAGTATGTGGGCTTTCTTT.